This T cell receptor (beta chain) is drawn from a study of T cell responses to AZD1222 COVID-19 vaccine (dated by TCRdb to about 2021). About the full investigation: A total of just over 230 trial participants underwent TCR sequencing, of whom about 200 had received two doses of AZD1222 and around 26 had received two doses of the MenACWY control vaccine. Trial participants were enrolled by age into subgroups of 18-55, 56-69 and 70-plus years, and around 150, 28 and 57 TCR-sequenced participants, respectively, were included in these subgroups. Study-level results and caveats: Reportedly, close to half of the unique spike-specific TCRs recognized epitopes lying outside the regions that are mutated in the B.1.351 and B.1.1.7 variants. Participants were mostly white British and included more females than males, and it was suggested by the authors that clonal diversity may have been underestimated. No day 14 peak-response samples were available, so repertoires were characterized only after the peak T cell response. Conclusions about previously exposed vaccinees were limited because only 5 or 6 AZD1222 recipients were SARS-CoV-2 seropositive at baseline. After two AZD1222 doses, spike-specific TCR breadth and depth were significantly higher than at day 0 and than in MenACWY recipients. CD4 TCRs associated with the vaccine covered the entire spike protein, and the dominant responses were in regions 160-218 and 743-854. The 56-69-year group was small, and its depth increase did not reach significance, likely because of low power.

In the case of this clone: Its antigen is not yet known. Base qualities are missing; no much larger clone stands one base away.

The CDR3 regions of human TCRbeta chains were subjected to immunosequencing. The source study handled its data this way. Repertoire TCRs were checked for matches against a reference library of SARS-CoV-2-specific TCRs that had been generated using the MIRA antigen-specificity platform. Breadth was defined as the fraction of unique TCRs that were SARS-CoV-2-associated. Depth was defined as the fraction of total T cells that were SARS-CoV-2-associated. Using the MIRA data, each spike-specific TCR was assigned both to the spike region to which the TCR was reactive and to a CD4 or CD8 class. Log10-transformed breadth and depth values were compared by one-way ANOVA with Sidak's multiple comparisons tests. In TCRdb, the immuneACCESS table is reduced to in-frame sequences with V and J assigned. These tables do not hold every clone; where another copy was compared, an unresolved V gene accounts for under half, and the others remain unexplained. V, J and clone size reflect that table, while D and trimming were determined from the DNA. The table for this sample lists 80,000 to 100,000 clones; approximately 90% of them were counted only once. In total, the top ten clones hold approximately 10% of the sample.

The sample's time point label is to be understood as: about 28 days (+/-7) after the second vaccine dose. AZD1222 recipients given second doses at about 4 weeks or at about 12 weeks were pooled, since spike-specific TCR depth and breadth were not found to differ between the two schedules. Vaccinee samples were obtained from the UK trials COV001 and COV002, which included a single-blind randomized controlled phase 2/3 trial of AZD1222 (ChAdOx1 nCoV-19) in healthy adults. For TCRbeta chain sequencing, PBMC samples were collected from trial participants at day 0 and at day 28 after the second dose. The sample in question was peripheral blood, obtained 28 days after the second AZD1222 dose. The source of this sequence is an adult who received the AZD1222 COVID-19 vaccine.

The DNA sequence reads TGCAGCGCCCTCTTTGGAAACACCATATATTTT. It encodes CSALFGNTIYF. This sequence uses TRBV29-1 and TRBJ1-3, with no reliable assignment of the D segment. Sequences SQVTM (CDR1) and ANQGSEA (CDR2) are obtained from the germline V gene. V loses 7 bases, J loses 3 bases, and the germline ends lie 7 bases apart. The CDR3, from cysteine to phenylalanine, totals 11 residues. The CDR3 DNA has 33 bases and is translated from base 1.